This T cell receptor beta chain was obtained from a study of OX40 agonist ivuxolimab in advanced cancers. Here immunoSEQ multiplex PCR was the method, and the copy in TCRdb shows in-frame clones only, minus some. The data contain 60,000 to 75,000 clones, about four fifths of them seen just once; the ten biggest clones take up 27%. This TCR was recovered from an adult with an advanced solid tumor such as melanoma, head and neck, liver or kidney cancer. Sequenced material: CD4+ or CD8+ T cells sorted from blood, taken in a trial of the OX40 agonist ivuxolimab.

CDR3 loop: CASSLAPPRSYEQYF. Written as DNA, the CDR3 is TGTGCCAGCAGCTTAGCCCCCCCCCGCTCCTACGAGCAGTACTTC. The chain has TRBV7-9 and TRBJ2-5; no firm D call. The closer fit of TRBJ2-7 to the DNA end suggests the J call may be wrong. This CDR3 has 15 residues. Germline V gene data show CDR1 as SEHNR and CDR2 as FQNEAQ (reference sequence).